These T cell receptor beta chains were read from a single sample in a study of blood T cell repertoires in COVID-19. TCRdb's copy holds only in-frame clones and misses some; the assay was immunoSEQ multiplex PCR. The data contain roughly 310,000 clones, around 89% of them singletons. Specimen: peripheral blood. The receptor source for this set is a woman in her forties or fifties with active or convalescent COVID-19. Both conserved end residues are part of each CDR3. The D gene is left open where the match is weak. Rows give clone size only sometimes, using once, few, many, or a class for an expanded clone.

j_call,v_call,clone_size,d_call,cdr3_nt,cdr3_aa
TRBJ1-5,TRBV12-3/TRBV12-4,NA,TRBD1,TGTGCCAGCAGTCCAGGGGGGCCCCAGCATTTT,CASSPGGPQHF
TRBJ2-3,TRBV4-3,once,TRBD1,TGCGCCAGCAGCCCTAACAGGGGGCGAACAGATACGCAGTATTTT,CASSPNRGRTDTQYF
TRBJ2-1,TRBV12-3/TRBV12-4,NA,NA,TGTGCCAGCAGTTTAGCTAGCAGGGGACGTCAGTTCTTC,CASSLASRGRQFF
TRBJ2-7,TRBV5-1,NA,NA,TGCGCCAGCAGCTTGGACCCCTGGGGGGGGCGATCCTACGAGCAGTACTTC,CASSLDPWGGRSYEQYF
TRBJ2-7,TRBV3-1/TRBV3-2,NA,TRBD1,TGTGCCAGCACCAAACGACCGGGACAGTCCTACGAGCAGTACTTC,CASTKRPGQSYEQYF
TRBJ1-5,TRBV7-2,NA,TRBD1,TGTGCCAGCAGCTCCCAGGGGGCGGGTCAGCCCCAGCATTTT,CASSSQGAGQPQHF
TRBJ2-5,TRBV4-2,NA,TRBD2,TGTGCCAGCAGCCAACTTAGCGGGGGGGGTCCTCAAGAGACCCAGTACTTC,CASSQLSGGGPQETQYF
TRBJ1-2,TRBV7-2,NA,TRBD1,TGTGCCAGCAGCTTAGCGGGACAGGGGGTTGGGGGCTATGGCTACACCTTC,CASSLAGQGVGGYGYTF
TRBJ2-2,TRBV7-2,few,NA,TGTGCCAGCAGCTTAGTCCAGGGTGTCAACGGGGAGCTGTTTTTT,CASSLVQGVNGELFF
TRBJ1-3,TRBV9,NA,NA,TGTGCCAGCGGGTGGGGCGACGGGTCGATAGGAAACACCATATATTTT,CASGWGDGSIGNTIYF
TRBJ1-1,TRBV18,NA,NA,TGTGCCAGCTCACCGGGACAAAACACTGAAGCTTTCTTT,CASSPGQNTEAFF